This T cell receptor (beta chain) was sequenced in a study of early T cells in non-severe SARS-CoV-2 infection. Overall study results and limits: Anti-spike CD8 specificities were favored by VDJdb matching, whose results missed private and CD4 specificities.

The library protocol tagged individual cDNA molecules with unique molecular identifiers. MiXCR was run by TCRdb on the 5' RACE reads, yielding one entry per CDR3 protein. The table shows approximately 65,000 distinct CDR3 sequences, with more than 10% occurring only once. This clonotype was recorded at least ten times. Antigen specificity is unknown. The material sequenced was whole blood. The sequence was collected from an adult who was a healthcare worker with PCR-confirmed SARS-CoV-2 infection or an uninfected control (not recorded which).

The CDR3, as DNA: TGCAGTGCTGCCCTTGGGGAGGGCTATAATTCACCCCTCCACTTT. Its protein is CSAALGEGYNSPLHF. The chain couples TRBV20-1 to TRBJ1-6; D is unclear. The length of the CDR3 is 15 residues. Per germline, CDR1 DFQATT and CDR2 SNEGSKA (reference sequence). Trimming pared 5 bases from V and 3 bases from J, leaving 14 bases between.